A single sample gave rise to the 16 T cell receptor beta chains below, sequenced in a study of blood T cell repertoires in COVID-19. Profiling relied on immunoSEQ multiplex PCR, and the TCRdb table lists in-frame clones only, not all of them. The table records about 210,000 clones, about 81% of them present only once. The sequencing input was PBMCs or T cells enriched from blood (not recorded which). These receptors came from a man aged 40-50 years who had recovered from COVID-19.

This CDR3 is CASRGGPDTQYF. Here the CDR3 DNA reads TGTGCCAGCCGCGGGGGCCCAGATACGCAGTATTTT. V gene TRBV27 combines with J gene TRBJ2-3, with D perhaps TRBD2 (7 bases). Per the germline V gene, CDR1 is MNHEY and CDR2 is SMNVEV (reference sequence). Trimming removed 8 bases from V and 4 bases from J, with 10 bases in between. The CDR3 has 12 residues.

This chain links TRBV6-6 with TRBJ1-2; 8 positions match TRBD1. V lost 8 bases, J lost 4 bases, and 3 bases stayed unmatched. CDR1 MNHNY and CDR2 SVGAGI come from the germline V gene (reference sequence). The CDR3 sequence is 12 residues long. CDR3 protein: CASYGQGYGYTF. The CDR3 DNA sequence: TGTGCCAGCTATGGACAGGGCTATGGCTACACCTTC.

The chain employs TRBV7-9 and TRBJ1-1, with D maybe TRBD1 (6 bases). V gave up 1 base and J gave up 6 bases, with 12 bases separating them. Germline V CDR1 and CDR2: SEHNR, FQNEAQ (reference sequence). The CDR3 is made up of 14 amino acids. Written as DNA, the CDR3 is TGTGCCAGCAGCTTAGACTCGACAGGTGCTGAAGCTTTCTTT. It encodes CASSLDSTGAEAFF. The variable domain in full, with the rest retrieved from reference TRBV7-9 and TRBJ1-1, is DTGVSQNPRHKITKRGQNVTFRCDPISEHNRLYWYRQTLGQGPEFLTYFQNEAQLEKSRLLSDRFSAERPKGSFSTLEIQRTEQGDSAMYLCASSLDSTGAEAFFGQGTRLTVV.

This clone was seen at least ten times. V is TRBV6-2 or TRBV6-3 and J is TRBJ1-5, with D perhaps matching TRBD1 (5 bases). The CDR3 length is 14 residues. Trimming shortened V by 0 bases and J by 7 bases, and 10 bases separated the two germline ends. Germline lookup yields CDR1 MNHEY and CDR2 SVGEGT. The CDR3 DNA is TGTGCCAGCAGTTACTCTTCAGGGTACCAGCCCCAGCATTTT. It translates to CASSYSSGYQPQHF.

This chain joins TRBV19 and TRBJ1-2, with TRBD1 as a possible D gene (6 bases). Trimming pared 3 bases from V and 1 base from J, leaving 18 bases between. Per germline, CDR1 LNHDA and CDR2 SQIVND (reference sequence). The CDR3 length is 17 residues. The CDR3 sequence is CASSIRDNQILNYGYTF. The CDR3 DNA reads as TGTGCCAGTAGTATCCGGGACAACCAAATACTTAACTATGGCTACACCTTC.

Only a few counts were recorded for this clone. The chain is built from TRBV28 and TRBJ2-2, with 7 positions matching TRBD2. The CDR3 length is 13 residues. Germline V CDR1 and CDR2: MDHEN, SYDVKM. Germline trimming cut 10 bases from V and 0 bases from J; bases unmatched to any gene: 2. The CDR3: CATAGPNTGELFF. CDR3 nucleotides: TGTGCCACAGCGGGACCGAACACCGGGGAGCTGTTTTTT.

The J gene is TRBJ2-5, the V gene TRBV6-1; the match to TRBD1 covers 10 bases. CDR3 length: 18 residues. Germline V gene data show CDR1 as MNHNS and CDR2 as SASEGT. V lost 3 bases to trimming and J lost 2 bases; unmatched junction nucleotides: 12. The CDR3 region has the DNA TGTGCCAGCAGTGAGATGAGGTCCGGGACAGGGGCTCAAGAGACCCAGTACTTC. This encodes CASSEMRSGTGAQETQYF.

The J gene is TRBJ2-3, the V gene TRBV6-1; 7 nucleotides align to TRBD2. Looked up from germline, CDR1 is MNHNS and CDR2 is SASEGT. CDR3 length equals 17 residues. Germline trimming cut 0 bases from V and 1 base from J; bases unmatched to any gene: 7. CDR3 residues: CASSEARTRWGTDTQYF. CDR3 nucleotide sequence: TGTGCCAGCAGTGAAGCGAGGACTAGGTGGGGCACAGATACGCAGTATTTT.

The chain is built from TRBV18 and TRBJ2-5, with 8 positions matching TRBD1. The CDR3 extends over 15 amino acids. The trim removed 0 bases at V and 4 bases at J, leaving 4 bases unmatched. Germline assignment: CDR1 KGHSH and CDR2 LQKENI. The CDR3 DNA sequence: TGTGCCAGCTCACCACCAGGCAGGGGGCGAGAGACCCAGTACTTC. This codes for CASSPPGRGRETQYF. Looking up the rest from reference TRBV18 and TRBJ2-5 gives the full variable domain: NAGVMQNPRHLVRRRGQEARLRCSPMKGHSHVYWYRQLPEEGLKFMVYLQKENIIDESGMPKERFSAEFPKEGPSILRIQQVVRGDSAAYFCASSPPGRGRETQYFGPGTRLLVL.

The genes are TRBV19 and TRBJ2-1; 10 bases map to TRBD1. Germline loops: CDR1 LNHDA, CDR2 SQIVND (reference sequence). V lost 6 bases, J lost 10 bases, and 18 bases stayed unmatched. CDR3 length equals 17 residues. The CDR3 spells CASSRGQGQGFTIEQFF. The CDR3 DNA is TGTGCCAGTAGCCGAGGCCAGGGACAGGGGTTTACAATCGAGCAGTTCTTC.

This clone was seen only a few times. The V gene is TRBV3-1 (or the pseudogene TRBV3-2), the J gene TRBJ1-5; 7 bases match TRBD1. V trimming: 4 bases; J trimming: 5 bases; junction bases outside the gene matches: 5. Germline V gives CDR1 LGHDT, CDR2 YNNKEL (reference sequence). CDR3 length: 14 amino acids. CDR3 region: CASSPQGTYQPQHF. In DNA, the CDR3 is TGTGCCAGCAGCCCACAGGGGACATATCAGCCCCAGCATTTT.

At least ten counts were recorded for this clone. V is TRBV7-2 and J is TRBJ1-6, with 9 bases matching TRBD1. Germline lookup yields CDR1 SGHTA and CDR2 FQGNSA. Trimming cost V 5 bases and J 10 bases; bases outside gene matches: 6. The CDR3 extends over 14 amino acids. CDR3 nucleotide sequence: TGTGCCAGCAGCCAGGGACAGGGCTGGTCACCCCTCCACTTT. Residues: CASSQGQGWSPLHF. The full variable domain, its missing parts supplied by reference TRBV7-2 and TRBJ1-6, is GAGVSQSPSNKVTEKGKDVELRCDPISGHTALYWYRQSLGQGLEFLIYFQGNSAPDKSGLPSDRFSAERTGGSVSTLTIQRTQQEDSAVYLCASSQGQGWSPLHFGNGTRLTVT.

This rearrangement joins TRBV2 to TRBJ1-2; maybe TRBD1 (5 bases). The germline V gene has CDR1 SNHLY and CDR2 FYNNEI. V lost 4 bases and J 1 base, leaving 10 bases between the germline ends. The length of the CDR3 is 14 residues. The CDR3 reads CASSVLGDNYGYTF. The CDR3 nucleotides read TGTGCCAGCAGTGTTTTAGGGGATAACTATGGCTACACCTTC.

This clone was counted once. The chain employs TRBV5-1 and TRBJ1-1; tentative D call: TRBD1 (5 bases). Germline CDR1 reads SGHRS; CDR2 reads YFSETQ. V lost 0 bases and J 3 bases, leaving 9 bases between the germline ends. This CDR3 spans 14 amino acids. CDR3 region: CASSLGTFDTEAFF. The CDR3 DNA sequence: TGCGCCAGCAGCTTGGGGACATTTGACACTGAAGCTTTCTTT.

This chain connects TRBV11-3 to TRBJ2-1; TRBD1 aligns across 11 bases. Per the germline V gene, CDR1 is SGHNT and CDR2 is YENEEA. CDR3 size: 14 residues. Germline trimming cut 5 bases from V and 10 bases from J; bases unmatched to any gene: 7. The CDR3 nucleotides read TGTGCCAGCAGCCCCGGACAGGGGGCAGGGGAGCAGTTCTTC. Its translation is CASSPGQGAGEQFF.

This clone appeared a single time. This chain connects TRBV14 to TRBJ1-2; D is undetermined. This CDR3 spans 15 amino acids. The ends were cut back, 4 bases at V and 3 bases at J, with 15 bases in the middle. Germline CDR1 reads SGHDN; CDR2 reads FVKESK. CDR3 DNA: TGTGCCAGCAGCCGAAACCTCTATTCCCACTATGGCTACACCTTC. It translates to CASSRNLYSHYGYTF.